Detailed here is one T cell receptor (beta chain). This sample is drawn from a study of CD4 and CD8 cells across lung adenocarcinoma regions. TCRdb re-called the PCR reads through MiXCR, storing one row per CDR3 protein. Of 3,000 to 4,000 distinct CDR3 sequences detected, around three fifths appear once; the ten largest clones hold roughly 15%. Germline V gene data show CDR1 as MNHNS and CDR2 as SASEGT. The CDR3 is 14 amino acids. The V gene lost 2 bases and the J gene lost 0 bases, with 7 bases spanning the gap. Donors had localized lung adenocarcinoma, a non-small cell lung cancer. The origin of this receptor is a female donor with lung adenocarcinoma. The CD4 and CD8 labels of this study may be unreliable. V and J are TRBV6-1 and TRBJ1-1; D gene ambiguous. The sequenced sample consisted of CD8+ T cells from the margin of a lung tumor. The CDR3 DNA is TGTGCCAGCAGTGAAAGAGCGCTGAACACTGAAGCTTTCTTT. Protein: CASSERALNTEAFF.